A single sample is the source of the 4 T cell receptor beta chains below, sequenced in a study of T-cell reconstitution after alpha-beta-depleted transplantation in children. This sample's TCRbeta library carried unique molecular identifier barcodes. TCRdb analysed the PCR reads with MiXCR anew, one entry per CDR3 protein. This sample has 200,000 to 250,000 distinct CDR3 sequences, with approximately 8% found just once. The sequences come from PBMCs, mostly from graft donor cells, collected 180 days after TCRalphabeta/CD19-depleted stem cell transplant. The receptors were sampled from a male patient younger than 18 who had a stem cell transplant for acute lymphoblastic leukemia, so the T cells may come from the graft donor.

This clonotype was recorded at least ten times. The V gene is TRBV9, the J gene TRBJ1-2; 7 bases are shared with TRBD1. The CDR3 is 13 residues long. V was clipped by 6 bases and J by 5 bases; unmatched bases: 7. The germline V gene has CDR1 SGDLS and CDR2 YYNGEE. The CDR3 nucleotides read TGTGCCAGCACCTCACAGGGGAAATATGGCTACACCTTC. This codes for CASTSQGKYGYTF.

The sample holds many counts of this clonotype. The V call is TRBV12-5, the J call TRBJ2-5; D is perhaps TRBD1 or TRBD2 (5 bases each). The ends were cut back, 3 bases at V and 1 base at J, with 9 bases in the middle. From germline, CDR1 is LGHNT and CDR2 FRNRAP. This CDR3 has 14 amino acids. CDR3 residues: CASGFGGSQETQYF. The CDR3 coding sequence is TGTGCTAGTGGTTTTGGGGGATCCCAAGAGACCCAGTACTTC.

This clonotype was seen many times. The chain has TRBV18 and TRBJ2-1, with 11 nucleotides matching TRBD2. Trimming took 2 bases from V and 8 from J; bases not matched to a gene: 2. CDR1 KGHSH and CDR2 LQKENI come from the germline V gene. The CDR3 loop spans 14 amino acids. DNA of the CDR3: TGTGCCAGCTCACCAACGACTAGCGGGGATGAGCAGTTCTTC. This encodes CASSPTTSGDEQFF.

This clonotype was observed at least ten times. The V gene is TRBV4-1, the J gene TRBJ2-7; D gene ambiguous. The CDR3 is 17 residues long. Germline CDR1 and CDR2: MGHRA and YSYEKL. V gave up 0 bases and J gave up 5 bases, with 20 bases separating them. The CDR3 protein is CASSQDIPDGLVDEQYF. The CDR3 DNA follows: TGCGCCAGCAGCCAAGATATCCCCGACGGTTTGGTGGACGAGCAGTACTTC.